One and the same sample provided the 6 T cell receptor beta chains below, sequenced in a study of immune evolution from preneoplasia to lung adenocarcinoma. Produced via immunoSEQ multiplex PCR; TCRdb's table is partial and in-frame only. The sample lists under 7,000 clones, 75% to 80% occurring once. Sequencing input: FFPE minimally invasive lung adenocarcinoma tissue. The origin of the receptors is a person aged 60 to 85 with lung adenocarcinoma.

This clone is a singleton in its sample. The gene calls are TRBV30 and TRBJ1-6; no firm D call. V was pared by 0 bases and J by 4 bases, with 7 bases between. Germline CDR1 reads GTSNPN; CDR2 reads SVGIG (reference sequence). The CDR3 covers 14 residues. As DNA, the CDR3 is TGTGCCTGGAGTGTAACCGAGTATAATTCACCCCTCCACTTT. It specifies CAWSVTEYNSPLHF.

This clone showed up just a few times. The chain uses TRBV12-5 and TRBJ2-1; 11 bases map to TRBD2. The CDR3 contains 16 residues. After removal of 4 bases from V and 6 bases from J, the junction contained 8 bases not matched to a gene. Per germline, CDR1 LGHNT and CDR2 FRNRAP. DNA for the CDR3: TGTGCTAGTGGTTCGCCGGGACTAGCGGACTCCAATGAGCAGTTCTTC. This translates into CASGSPGLADSNEQFF.

The chain has TRBV27 and TRBJ2-2; D uncertain. The CDR3 extends over 14 amino acids. V gave up 5 bases and J gave up 3 bases, with 10 bases separating them. Germline CDR1 MNHEY, CDR2 SMNVEV (reference sequence). Written as DNA, the CDR3 is TGTGCCAGCAGTCCAGGTGACTACACCGGGGAGCTGTTTTTT. It codes for CASSPGDYTGELFF.

This clone was found a few times. The chain employs TRBV7-8 and TRBJ1-5; D is possibly TRBD1 (5 bases). The ends were cut back, 6 bases at V and 9 bases at J, with 15 bases in the middle. Looked up from germline, CDR1 is SGHVS and CDR2 is FQNEAQ. The CDR3 is made up of 13 amino acids. CDR3 loop: CASSLGLQGPQHF. CDR3 coding DNA: TGTGCCAGCAGTTTGGGGCTCCAGGGGCCCCAGCATTTT. Drawing the rest from reference TRBV7-8 and TRBJ1-5, the complete variable domain is GAGVSQSPRYKVAKRGQDVALRCDPISGHVSLFWYQQALGQGPEFLTYFQNEAQLDKSGLPSDRFFAERPEGSVSTLKIQRTQQEDSAVYLCASSLGLQGPQHFGDGTRLSIL.

The chain carries TRBV7-8 and TRBJ1-3; D is uncertain. V shed 3 bases and J shed 0 bases, with 6 bases lying between them. The CDR3 spans 14 residues. CDR1 and CDR2 (germline): SGHVS, FQNEAQ. CDR3 protein: CASSFLNSGNTIYF. The CDR3 bases are TGTGCCAGCAGCTTTTTAAACTCTGGAAACACCATATATTTT. The full variable domain, its missing parts supplied by reference TRBV7-8 and TRBJ1-3, is GAGVSQSPRYKVAKRGQDVALRCDPISGHVSLFWYQQALGQGPEFLTYFQNEAQLDKSGLPSDRFFAERPEGSVSTLKIQRTQQEDSAVYLCASSFLNSGNTIYFGEGSWLTVV.

V gene TRBV7-2 combines with J gene TRBJ1-2; 9 nucleotides agree with TRBD1. The V segment lost 5 bases and the J segment 5 bases; nucleotides outside the gene matches: 12. The CDR3 is 16 residues long. Germline assignment: CDR1 SGHTA and CDR2 FQGNSA. The CDR3 loop is CASSANRGLGGYGYTF. The CDR3, as DNA: TGTGCCAGCAGCGCCAACAGGGGGCTCGGTGGGTATGGCTACACCTTC. The full variable domain, its missing parts supplied by reference TRBV7-2 and TRBJ1-2, is GAGVSQSPSNKVTEKGKDVELRCDPISGHTALYWYRQSLGQGLEFLIYFQGNSAPDKSGLPSDRFSAERTGGSVSTLTIQRTQQEDSAVYLCASSANRGLGGYGYTFGSGTRLTVV.